This T cell receptor beta chain was identified in a study of follicular helper T cells after annual influenza vaccination. Background on the study: Some donors were sampled over the 2013-2014, 2014-2015 and 2015-2016 vaccinations.

V dropped 3 bases and J dropped 1 base, with 15 bases sitting between them. The CDR3 has 15 residues. Germline CDR1 and CDR2: GTSNPN and SVGIG (reference sequence). The sample's time point: 2014-2015 season, pre-vaccination. For this clone: The antigen remains undetermined.

Repertoires were generated with immunoSEQ multiplex PCR, while TCRdb's copy carries only in-frame clones and drops some. The sample includes 7,500 to 8,500 clones, about four fifths seen only once; the top ten take less than 1.3%. Findings and caveats of the study: Change in circulating plasmablasts correlated with ICOS+CD38+ cTfh clonality change.

The V gene is TRBV30, the J gene TRBJ2-5; no clear D gene. The clonotype was recovered from an adult who received the influenza vaccine. The sequences come from CXCR5+ CD38- circulating T follicular helper cells from blood, collected on the day of influenza vaccination. The subset denotes: circulating Tfh, non-naive CD4+CXCR5+PD-1+ (ICOS+CD38+ or ICOS-CD38-). The CDR3 nucleotides read TGTGCCTGGAGGAAACTTCTACAATTCCAAGAGACCCAGTACTTC. Its protein is CAWRKLLQFQETQYF.